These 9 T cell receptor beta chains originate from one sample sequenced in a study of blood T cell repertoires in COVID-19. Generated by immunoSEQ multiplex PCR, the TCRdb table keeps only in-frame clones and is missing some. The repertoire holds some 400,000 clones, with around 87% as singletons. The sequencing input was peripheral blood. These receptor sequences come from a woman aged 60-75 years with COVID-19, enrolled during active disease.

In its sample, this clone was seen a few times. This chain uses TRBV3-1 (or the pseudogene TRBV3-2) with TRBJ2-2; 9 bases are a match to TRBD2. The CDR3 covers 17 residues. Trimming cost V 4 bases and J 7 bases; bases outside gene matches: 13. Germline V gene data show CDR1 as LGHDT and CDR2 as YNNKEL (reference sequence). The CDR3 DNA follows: TGTGCCAGCAGCCCCCTTTCCGCCGGGACTAGCAGCGGGGAGCTGTTTTTT. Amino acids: CASSPLSAGTSSGELFF.

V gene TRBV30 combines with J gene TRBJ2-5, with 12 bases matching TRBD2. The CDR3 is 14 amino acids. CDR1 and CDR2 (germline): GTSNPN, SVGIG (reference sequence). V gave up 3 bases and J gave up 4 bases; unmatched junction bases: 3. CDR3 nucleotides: TGTGCCTGGAGGACTAGCGGGGGTGGAGAGACCCAGTACTTC. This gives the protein CAWRTSGGGETQYF.

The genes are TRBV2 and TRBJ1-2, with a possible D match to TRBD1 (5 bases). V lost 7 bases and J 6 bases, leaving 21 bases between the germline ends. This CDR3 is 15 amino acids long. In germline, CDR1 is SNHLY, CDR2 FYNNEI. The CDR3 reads CASTRVGGLRDGYTF. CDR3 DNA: TGTGCCAGCACTCGAGTGGGGGGACTAAGGGATGGCTACACCTTC.

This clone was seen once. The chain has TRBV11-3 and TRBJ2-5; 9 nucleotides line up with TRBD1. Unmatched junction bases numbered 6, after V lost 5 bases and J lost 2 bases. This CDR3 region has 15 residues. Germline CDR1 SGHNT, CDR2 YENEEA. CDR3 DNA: TGTGCCAGCAGCCAGGGGACAGGGAAGCAAGAGACCCAGTACTTC. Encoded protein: CASSQGTGKQETQYF.

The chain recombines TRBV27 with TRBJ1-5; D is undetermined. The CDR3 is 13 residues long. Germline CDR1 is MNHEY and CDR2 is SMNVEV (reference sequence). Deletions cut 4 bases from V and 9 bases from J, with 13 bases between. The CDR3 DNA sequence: TGTGCCAGCAGTTCCTACCCCGGTTGGCCCCAGCATTTT. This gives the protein CASSSYPGWPQHF.

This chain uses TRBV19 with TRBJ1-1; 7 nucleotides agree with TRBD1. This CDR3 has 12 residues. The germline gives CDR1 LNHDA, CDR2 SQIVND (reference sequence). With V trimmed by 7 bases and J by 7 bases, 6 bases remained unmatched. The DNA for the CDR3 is TGTGCCAGTACCAGACAGGGCGGTGAAGCTTTCTTT. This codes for CASTRQGGEAFF.

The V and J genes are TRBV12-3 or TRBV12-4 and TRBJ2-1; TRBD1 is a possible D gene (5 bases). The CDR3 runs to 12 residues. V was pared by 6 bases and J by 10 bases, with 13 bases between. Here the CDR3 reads CASRPGRKEQFF. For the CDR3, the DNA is TGTGCCAGCAGGCCAGGGCGGAAGGAGCAGTTCTTC.

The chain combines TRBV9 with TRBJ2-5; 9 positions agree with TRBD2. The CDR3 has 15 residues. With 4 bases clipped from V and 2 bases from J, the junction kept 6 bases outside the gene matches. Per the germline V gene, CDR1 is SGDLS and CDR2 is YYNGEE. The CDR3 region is CASSRAGGRQETQYF. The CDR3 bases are TGTGCCAGCAGCAGGGCGGGGGGGCGGCAAGAGACCCAGTACTTC.

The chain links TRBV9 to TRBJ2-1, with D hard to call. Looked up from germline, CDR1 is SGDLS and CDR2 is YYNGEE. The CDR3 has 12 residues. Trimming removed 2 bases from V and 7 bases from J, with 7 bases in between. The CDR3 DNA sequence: TGTGCCAGCAGCGTCTTCCCGAATGAGCAGTTCTTC. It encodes CASSVFPNEQFF.